The 27 T cell receptor beta chains in this list originate from one sample, sequenced in a study of blood T cell repertoires in COVID-19. Assay used: immunoSEQ multiplex PCR; TCRdb lists only in-frame clones, some missing. The sample contains under 150,000 clones, about 86% of which appear only once. Sequences were obtained from peripheral blood. Receptors originate from a man older than 75 with active or convalescent COVID-19.

J is TRBJ1-2 and V is TRBV29-1; the D gene is possibly TRBD1 (5 bases). The ends were cut back, 4 bases at V and 3 bases at J, with 6 bases in the middle. Looked up from germline, CDR1 is SQVTM and CDR2 is ANQGSEA. CDR3 length: 11 residues. Here the CDR3 reads CSVGTYYGYTF. Written as DNA, the CDR3 is TGCAGCGTTGGGACATACTATGGCTACACCTTC.

The rearrangement links TRBV6-5 to TRBJ1-2; tentatively, D is TRBD1 (6 bases). Per germline, CDR1 MNHEY and CDR2 SVGAGI. The CDR3 is made up of 11 amino acids. With 6 bases removed from V and 6 bases from J, the gap between germline ends came to 8 bases. CDR3 DNA sequence: TGTGCCAGCAGGAACAGGGATGGCTACACCTTC. Amino acids: CASRNRDGYTF.

The chain uses TRBV12-5 and TRBJ1-2; unclear D gene. The CDR3 sequence is 15 residues long. V dropped 1 base and J dropped 2 bases, with 11 bases sitting between them. Per germline, CDR1 LGHNT and CDR2 FRNRAP. The CDR3 is CASGLAPYINYGYTF. As DNA, the CDR3 is TGTGCTAGTGGTTTGGCCCCTTATATAAACTATGGCTACACCTTC.

This clone occurred once. The chain is built from TRBV4-1 and TRBJ2-1, with D maybe TRBD1 (5 bases). This CDR3 contains 15 residues. Germline CDR1 is MGHRA and CDR2 is YSYEKL. Trimming stripped 4 bases from V and 10 bases from J, with 20 bases between. The CDR3 loop reads CASSPTATIKMEQFF. In DNA, the CDR3 is TGCGCCAGCAGCCCGACAGCTACAATTAAAATGGAGCAGTTCTTC.

CDR3 loop: CASSSAWGDYEQYF. Here the CDR3 DNA reads TGTGCCAGCAGTTCCGCCTGGGGAGACTACGAGCAGTACTTC. The J gene is TRBJ2-7, the V gene TRBV27, with D possibly being TRBD2 (5 bases). Germline-derived CDR1 and CDR2 are MNHEY and SMNVEV (reference sequence). The CDR3 is 14 amino acids. V gave up 4 bases and J gave up 3 bases, with 13 bases separating them.

J is TRBJ2-3 and V is TRBV7-2; 9 bases are shared with TRBD2. In germline, CDR1 is SGHTA, CDR2 FQGNSA. The CDR3 length is 17 residues. V shed 5 bases, J shed 0 bases, and the junction held 9 bases outside the gene matches. The CDR3 DNA reads TGTGCCAGCAGCAGAAATAGCGGGGGCCTTAGCACAGATACGCAGTATTTT. Residues: CASSRNSGGLSTDTQYF.

The gene calls are TRBV21-1 and TRBJ1-1; TRBD1 reflects the table's D call only, with no check against the DNA. TRBV21-1 is shown as a pseudogene. This CDR3 is built from 14 residues. The DNA of the CDR3 is TGTGCCAGCAGCGAACAGGGGGGCGACACTGAAGCTTTCTTT. Its translation is CASSEQGGDTEAFF.

This clone has only one observation. This chain uses TRBV6-2 or TRBV6-3 with TRBJ1-5; maybe TRBD1 (6 bases). Trimming stripped 2 bases from V and 4 bases from J, with 15 bases between. The CDR3 loop spans 16 amino acids. Germline V gives CDR1 MNHEY, CDR2 SVGEGT. The CDR3 DNA follows: TGTGCCAGCAGTTACCCTACAGGGAAGGCGAATCAGCCCCAGCATTTT. Translated, it gives CASSYPTGKANQPQHF.

This clone was detected once. V usage is TRBV2 and J usage is TRBJ1-1, with D hard to call. From germline, CDR1 is SNHLY and CDR2 FYNNEI. The CDR3 sequence is 12 residues long. Deletions cut 8 bases from V and 0 bases from J, with 7 bases between. CDR3 sequence reads: CASGRMNTEAFF. CDR3 DNA sequence: TGTGCCAGCGGCCGCATGAACACTGAAGCTTTCTTT.

V is TRBV5-4 and J is TRBJ1-2; 10 nucleotides align to TRBD1. The ends lost 1 base at V and 5 bases at J; junction bases unmatched: 5. Germline V gene sequence: CDR1 SGHNT, CDR2 YYREEE (reference sequence). This CDR3 contains 15 residues. The CDR3 sequence is CASSLTTGGVYGYTF. The DNA for the CDR3 is TGTGCCAGCAGCTTGACGACAGGGGGCGTATATGGCTACACCTTC.

The chain uses TRBV19 and TRBJ1-6, with D maybe TRBD1 (6 bases). V lost 9 bases and J lost 4, with 22 bases in between. The germline CDR1 and CDR2 sequences are LNHDA and SQIVND (reference sequence). This CDR3 is built from 17 residues. Written as DNA, the CDR3 is TGTGCCAGCAAGACAGGCGGGGGTTTTGCGTATAATTCACCCCTCCACTTT. Translating gives CASKTGGGFAYNSPLHF. Full variable domain (rest looked up from reference TRBV19 and TRBJ1-6): DGGITQSPKYLFRKEGQNVTLSCEQNLNHDAMYWYRQDPGQGLRLIYYSQIVNDFQKGDIAEGYSVSREKKESFPLTVTSAQKNPTAFYLCASKTGGGFAYNSPLHFGNGTRLTVT.

The V call is TRBV7-8, the J call TRBJ2-6; perhaps TRBD2 as D (5 bases). This CDR3 spans 15 amino acids. Germline V gene data show CDR1 as SGHVS and CDR2 as FQNEAQ. Trimming removed 5 bases at V and 2 bases at J, with 10 bases between. In DNA form, the CDR3 reads TGTGCCAGCAGCCCGTCCGGGGCTGGGGCCAACGTCCTGACTTTC. Its translation: CASSPSGAGANVLTF.

This clone was observed once. The V call is TRBV20-1, the J call TRBJ2-1; D may be TRBD1 (5 bases). There are 10 residues in the CDR3. The germline CDR1 and CDR2 sequences are DFQATT and SNEGSKA (reference sequence). The CDR3 DNA reads as TGCCAAGTTCAGGGAAATGAGCAGTTCTTC. Amino acid sequence: CQVQGNEQFF.

This chain uses TRBV28 with TRBJ1-3; unclear D gene. Germline V gene lookup returns CDR1 MDHEN and CDR2 SYDVKM. The length of the CDR3 is 15 residues. V lost 6 bases and J 0 bases, leaving 12 bases between the germline ends. The CDR3 is CASRPTTASGNTIYF. The CDR3 DNA sequence: TGTGCCAGCAGACCGACTACAGCCTCTGGAAACACCATATATTTT.

The chain combines TRBV5-1 with TRBJ1-2; D may be TRBD1 (5 bases). Germline CDR1 reads SGHRS; CDR2 reads YFSETQ. Between the trimmed V and J ends, which lost 0 bases and 3 bases, there was a span of 9 bases. The CDR3 has 14 amino acids. The CDR3 nucleotides are TGCGCCAGCAGCTTGGAGGGGTCCCACTATGGCTACACCTTC. Translating gives CASSLEGSHYGYTF.

The chain combines TRBV19 with TRBJ2-3; TRBD2 aligns across 8 bases. The CDR3 sequence is 13 residues long. From germline, CDR1 is LNHDA and CDR2 SQIVND (reference sequence). The trim removed 5 bases at V and 6 bases at J, leaving 4 bases unmatched. The DNA of the CDR3 is TGTGCCAGTAGTGTCGGGACTAGGGATACGCAGTATTTT. Encoded protein: CASSVGTRDTQYF.

The rearrangement uses TRBV18 and TRBJ1-1; TRBD1 might be the D (6 bases). V was trimmed by 6 bases and J by 1 base, leaving 18 bases between them. Germline CDR1 is KGHSH and CDR2 is LQKENI. There are 16 residues in the CDR3. As DNA, the CDR3 is TGTGCCAGCTCCCCCAGCGCAGGGGTAAAGAACACTGAAGCTTTCTTT. This gives the protein CASSPSAGVKNTEAFF. Full variable domain (outside the CDR3, taken from reference TRBV18 and TRBJ1-1): NAGVMQNPRHLVRRRGQEARLRCSPMKGHSHVYWYRQLPEEGLKFMVYLQKENIIDESGMPKERFSAEFPKEGPSILRIQQVVRGDSAAYFCASSPSAGVKNTEAFFGQGTRLTVV.

This clone occurred once. The rearrangement uses TRBV5-6 and TRBJ2-3; a possible D gene is TRBD2 (6 bases). Germline-derived CDR1 and CDR2 are SGHDT and YYEEEE. Trimming stripped 4 bases from V and 6 bases from J, with 21 bases between. The CDR3 extends over 16 amino acids. The CDR3 coding sequence is TGTGCCAGCAGCCGAACTGGTCGTGGGGGGAAGGATACGCAGTATTTT. Its translation: CASSRTGRGGKDTQYF.

In this sample, this clone turned up once. The genes are TRBV4-3 and TRBJ2-3, with D uncertain. From germline, CDR1 is LGHNA and CDR2 YSLEER. The CDR3 is 15 amino acids. Trimming shortened V by 0 bases and J by 4 bases, and 11 bases separated the two germline ends. CDR3 in amino acids: CASSQEATGPDTQYF. CDR3 coding DNA: TGCGCCAGCAGCCAAGAGGCAACGGGTCCAGATACGCAGTATTTT.

The gene calls are TRBV18 and TRBJ2-7; D remains unclear. This CDR3 is built from 14 residues. V was shortened by 2 bases and J by 3 bases, with 11 bases between the two germline ends. CDR1 is KGHSH, CDR2 LQKENI, per germline. The chain's CDR3 is CASSPTVSLYEQYF. The DNA for the CDR3 is TGTGCCAGCTCACCAACTGTTAGTCTCTACGAGCAGTACTTC.

V and J are TRBV7-9 and TRBJ1-1; D gene unclear. The CDR3 extends over 14 amino acids. CDR1 SEHNR and CDR2 FQNEAQ come from the germline V gene (reference sequence). Trimming took 3 bases from V and 1 from J, leaving 9 bases between them. This CDR3 is CASSFSAGNTEAFF. Written as DNA, the CDR3 is TGTGCCAGCAGCTTTTCGGCAGGGAACACTGAAGCTTTCTTT.

The chain links TRBV7-2 to TRBJ1-1; TRBD1 agrees at 8 bases. The CDR3 sequence is 15 residues long. Germline CDR1 is SGHTA and CDR2 is FQGNSA. V was pared by 5 bases and J by 1 base, with 6 bases of the junction left unmatched. This chain's CDR3 is CASSRTGGANTEAFF. CDR3 coding DNA: TGTGCCAGCAGCAGAACAGGGGGGGCGAACACTGAAGCTTTCTTT.

The rearrangement uses TRBV30 and TRBJ2-1; TRBD2 aligns across 7 bases. CDR1 is GTSNPN, CDR2 SVGIG, per germline (reference sequence). The CDR3 extends over 16 amino acids. With 2 bases clipped from V and 0 bases from J, the junction kept 7 bases outside the gene matches. CDR3: CAWSKMGGSSYNEQFF. DNA of the CDR3: TGTGCCTGGAGTAAAATGGGGGGGAGCTCCTACAATGAGCAGTTCTTC.

The chain employs TRBV7-3 and TRBJ2-1; the match to TRBD2 covers 8 bases. The CDR3 contains 15 residues. Germline CDR1 SGHTA, CDR2 FQGTGA. V lost 3 bases and J lost 3; bases outside the gene matches: 4. The DNA of the CDR3 is TGTGCCAGCAGCTTTGGTAGCGGGAACTACAATGAGCAGTTCTTC. Protein sequence: CASSFGSGNYNEQFF.

The genes are TRBV11-2 and TRBJ1-1; 9 bases map to TRBD1. The germline gives CDR1 SGHAT, CDR2 FQNNGV. The CDR3 contains 18 residues. V was clipped by 1 base and J by 3 bases; unmatched bases: 12. In DNA, the CDR3 is TGTGCCAGCAGCTTAGGCACAGGGGGCTACAAGGCGGACACTGAAGCTTTCTTT. Translated: CASSLGTGGYKADTEAFF.

This clone was detected a few times. This chain joins TRBV19 and TRBJ1-1; TRBD1 might be the D (5 bases). Germline V gives CDR1 LNHDA, CDR2 SQIVND (reference sequence). The CDR3 spans 14 residues. Trimming left V 3 bases short and J 5 bases short, with 13 bases between. CDR3 sequence: CASSISRDQTEAFF. The CDR3 DNA is TGTGCCAGTAGTATTAGCAGGGATCAAACTGAAGCTTTCTTT. Full variable domain (remainder filled in from reference TRBV19 and TRBJ1-1): DGGITQSPKYLFRKEGQNVTLSCEQNLNHDAMYWYRQDPGQGLRLIYYSQIVNDFQKGDIAEGYSVSREKKESFPLTVTSAQKNPTAFYLCASSISRDQTEAFFGQGTRLTVV.

This chain connects TRBV3-1 (or the pseudogene TRBV3-2) to TRBJ2-1; no firm D call. V shed 0 bases and J shed 2 bases, with 11 bases lying between them. Germline V CDR1 and CDR2: LGHDT, YNNKEL (reference sequence). The CDR3 totals 16 residues. CDR3 sequence (DNA): TGTGCCAGCAGCCAAGAAAGAACAGATCCCTACAATGAGCAGTTCTTC. It translates to CASSQERTDPYNEQFF.